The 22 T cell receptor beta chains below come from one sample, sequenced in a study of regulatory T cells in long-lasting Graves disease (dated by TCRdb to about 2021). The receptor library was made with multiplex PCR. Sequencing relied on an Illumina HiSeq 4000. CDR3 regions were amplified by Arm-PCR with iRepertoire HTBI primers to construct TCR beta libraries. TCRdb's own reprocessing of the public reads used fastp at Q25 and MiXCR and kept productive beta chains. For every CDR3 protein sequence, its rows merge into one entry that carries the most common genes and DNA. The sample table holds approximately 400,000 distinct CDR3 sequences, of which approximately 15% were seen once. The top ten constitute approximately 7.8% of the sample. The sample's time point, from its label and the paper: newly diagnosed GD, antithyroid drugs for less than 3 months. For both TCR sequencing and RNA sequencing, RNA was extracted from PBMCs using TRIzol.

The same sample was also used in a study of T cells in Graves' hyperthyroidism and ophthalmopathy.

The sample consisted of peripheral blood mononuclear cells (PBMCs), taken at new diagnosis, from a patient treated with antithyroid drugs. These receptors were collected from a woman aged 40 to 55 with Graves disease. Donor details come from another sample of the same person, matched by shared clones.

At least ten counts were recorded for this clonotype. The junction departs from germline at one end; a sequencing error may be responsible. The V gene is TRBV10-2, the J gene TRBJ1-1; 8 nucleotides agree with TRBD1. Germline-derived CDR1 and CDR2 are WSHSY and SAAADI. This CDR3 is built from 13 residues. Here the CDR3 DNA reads TGTGCCAGCAGCGTACAGGGGGACACTGAAGCTTTCTTT. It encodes CASSVQGDTEAFF.

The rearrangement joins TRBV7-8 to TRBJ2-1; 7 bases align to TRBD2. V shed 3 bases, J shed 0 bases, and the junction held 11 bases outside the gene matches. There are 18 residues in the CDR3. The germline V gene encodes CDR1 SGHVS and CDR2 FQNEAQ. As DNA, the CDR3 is TGTGCCAGCAGCTTCCAGCGGGATAGTAGTAGCTCCTACAATGAGCAGTTCTTC. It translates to CASSFQRDSSSSYNEQFF.

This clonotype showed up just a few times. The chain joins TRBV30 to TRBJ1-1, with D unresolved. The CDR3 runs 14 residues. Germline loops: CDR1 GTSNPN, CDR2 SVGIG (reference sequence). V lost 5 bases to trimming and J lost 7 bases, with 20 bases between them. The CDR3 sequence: CAWVSKITRYEAFF. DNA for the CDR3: TGTGCCTGGGTCTCCAAAATAACTCGGTATGAAGCTTTCTTT.

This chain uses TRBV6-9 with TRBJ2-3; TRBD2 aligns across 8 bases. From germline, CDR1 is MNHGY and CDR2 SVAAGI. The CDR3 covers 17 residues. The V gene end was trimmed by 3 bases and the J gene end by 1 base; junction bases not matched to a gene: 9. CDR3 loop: CASSYGRGASGTDTQYF. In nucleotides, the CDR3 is TGTGCCAGCAGTTACGGGAGGGGGGCATCGGGCACAGATACGCAGTATTTT.

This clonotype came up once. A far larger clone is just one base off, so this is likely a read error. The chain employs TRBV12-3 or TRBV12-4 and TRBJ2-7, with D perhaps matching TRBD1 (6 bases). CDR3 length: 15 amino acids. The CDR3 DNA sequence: TGTGCCAGCAGCTTAGATTCAGGGGCGGGCTACGAGCGGTACTTC. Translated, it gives CASSLDSGAGYERYF.

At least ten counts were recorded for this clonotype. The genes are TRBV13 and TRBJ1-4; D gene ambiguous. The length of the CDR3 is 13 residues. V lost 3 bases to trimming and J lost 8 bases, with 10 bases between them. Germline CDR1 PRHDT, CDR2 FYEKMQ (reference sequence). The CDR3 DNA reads TGTGCCAGCAGCTTGGGCCCGGGAGAAAAACTGTTTTTT. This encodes CASSLGPGEKLFF. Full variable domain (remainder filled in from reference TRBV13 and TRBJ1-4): AAGVIQSPRHLIKEKRETATLKCYPIPRHDTVYWYQQGPGQDPQFLISFYEKMQSDKGSIPDRFSAQQFSDYHSELNMSSLELGDSALYFCASSLGPGEKLFFGSGTQLSVL.

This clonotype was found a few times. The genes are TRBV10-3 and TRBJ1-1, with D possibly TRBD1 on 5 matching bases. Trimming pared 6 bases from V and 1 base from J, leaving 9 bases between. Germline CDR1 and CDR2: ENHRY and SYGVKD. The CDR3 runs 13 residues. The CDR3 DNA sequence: TGTGCCATCAGCCCAAGGGGGAACACTGAAGCTTTCTTT. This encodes CAISPRGNTEAFF.

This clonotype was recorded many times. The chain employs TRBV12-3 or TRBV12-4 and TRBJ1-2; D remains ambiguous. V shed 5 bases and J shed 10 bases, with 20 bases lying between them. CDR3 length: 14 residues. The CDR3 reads CASSPGPGTGTYTF. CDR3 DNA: TGTGCCAGCAGTCCTGGACCCGGCACTGGCACCTACACCTTC.

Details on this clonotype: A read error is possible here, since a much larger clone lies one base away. The CDR3 spells CASSFPRGRGSDSPLHF. The DNA for the CDR3 is TGTGCCAGCAGTTTCCCCCGGGGCAGGGGGTCTGATTCACCCCTCCACTTT. This sequence joins TRBV12-3 or TRBV12-4 and TRBJ1-6; 7 nucleotides align to TRBD1. V was clipped by 3 bases and J by 8 bases; unmatched bases: 13. CDR3 size: 17 residues.

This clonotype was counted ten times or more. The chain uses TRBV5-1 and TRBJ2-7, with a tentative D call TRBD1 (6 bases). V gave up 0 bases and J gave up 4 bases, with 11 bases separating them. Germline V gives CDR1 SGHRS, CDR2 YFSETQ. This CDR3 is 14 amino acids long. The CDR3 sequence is CASSLDRVEYEQYF. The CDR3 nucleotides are TGCGCCAGCAGCTTGGACAGGGTTGAGTACGAGCAGTACTTC.

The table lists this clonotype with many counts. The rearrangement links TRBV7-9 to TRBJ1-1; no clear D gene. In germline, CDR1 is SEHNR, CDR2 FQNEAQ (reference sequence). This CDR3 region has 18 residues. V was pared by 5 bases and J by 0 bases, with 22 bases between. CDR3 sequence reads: CASSNSPQHMELNTEAFF. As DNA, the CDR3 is TGTGCCAGCAGCAACTCCCCTCAGCACATGGAACTGAACACTGAAGCTTTCTTT.

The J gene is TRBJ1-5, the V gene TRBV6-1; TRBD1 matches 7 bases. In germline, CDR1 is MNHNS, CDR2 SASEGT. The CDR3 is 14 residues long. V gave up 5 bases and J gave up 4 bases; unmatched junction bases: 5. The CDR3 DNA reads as TGTGCCAGCAGTCGGGACAGTACAAATCAGCCCCAGCATTTT. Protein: CASSRDSTNQPQHF.

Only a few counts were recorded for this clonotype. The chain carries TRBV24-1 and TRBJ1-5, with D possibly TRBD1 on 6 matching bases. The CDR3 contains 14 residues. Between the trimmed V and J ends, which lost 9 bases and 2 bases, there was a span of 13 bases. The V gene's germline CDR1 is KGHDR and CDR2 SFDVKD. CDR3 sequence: CATARGGGNQPQHF. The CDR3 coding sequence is TGTGCCACCGCCCGAGGGGGAGGCAATCAGCCCCAGCATTTT.

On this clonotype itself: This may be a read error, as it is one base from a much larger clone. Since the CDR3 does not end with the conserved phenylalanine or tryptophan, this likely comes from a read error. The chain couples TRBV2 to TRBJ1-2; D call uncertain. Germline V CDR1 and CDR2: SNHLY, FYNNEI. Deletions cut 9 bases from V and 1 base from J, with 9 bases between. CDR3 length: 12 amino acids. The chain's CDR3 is CARRTDNYGYTS. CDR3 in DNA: TGTGCCAGGAGAACAGATAACTATGGCTACACCTCC.

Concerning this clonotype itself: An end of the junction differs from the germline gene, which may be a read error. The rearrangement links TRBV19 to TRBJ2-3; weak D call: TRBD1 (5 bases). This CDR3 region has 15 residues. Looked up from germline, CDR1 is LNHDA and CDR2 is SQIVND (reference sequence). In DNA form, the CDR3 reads TGTGCCACCGGAGAGACAGTGAAGGACACAGATACGCGGTATTTT. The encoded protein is CATGETVKDTDTRYF.

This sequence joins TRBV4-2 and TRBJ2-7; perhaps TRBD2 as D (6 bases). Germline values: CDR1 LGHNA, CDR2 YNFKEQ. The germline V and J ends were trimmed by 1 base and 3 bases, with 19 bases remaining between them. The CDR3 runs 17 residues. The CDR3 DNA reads TGTGCCAGCAGCCAAGCCCACCTAGGAGGGGAAGGCTACGAGCAGTACTTC. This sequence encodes CASSQAHLGGEGYEQYF.

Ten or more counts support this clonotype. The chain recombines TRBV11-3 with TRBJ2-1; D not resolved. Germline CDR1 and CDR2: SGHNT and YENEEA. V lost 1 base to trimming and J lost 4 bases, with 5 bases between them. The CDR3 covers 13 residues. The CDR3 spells CASSLAEYNEQFF. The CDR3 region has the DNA TGTGCCAGCAGCTTAGCTGAGTACAATGAGCAGTTCTTC.

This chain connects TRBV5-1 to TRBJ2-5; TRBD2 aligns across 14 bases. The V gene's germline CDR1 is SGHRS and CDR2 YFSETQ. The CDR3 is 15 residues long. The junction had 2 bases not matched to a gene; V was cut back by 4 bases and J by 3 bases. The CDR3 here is CASSEGLAGEETQYF. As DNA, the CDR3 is TGCGCCAGCAGCGAGGGACTAGCGGGGGAAGAGACCCAGTACTTC.

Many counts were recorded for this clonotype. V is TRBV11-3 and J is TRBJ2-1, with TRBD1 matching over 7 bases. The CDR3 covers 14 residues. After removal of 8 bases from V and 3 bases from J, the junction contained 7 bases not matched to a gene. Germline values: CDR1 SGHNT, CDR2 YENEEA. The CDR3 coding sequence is TGTGCCAGCTCCGGGACAGCCATCTACAATGAGCAGTTCTTC. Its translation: CASSGTAIYNEQFF.

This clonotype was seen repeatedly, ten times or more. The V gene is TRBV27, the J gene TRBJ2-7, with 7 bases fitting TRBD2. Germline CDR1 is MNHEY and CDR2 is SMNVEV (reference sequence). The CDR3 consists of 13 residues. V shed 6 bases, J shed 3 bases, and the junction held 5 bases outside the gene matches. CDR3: CASSAASGYEQYF. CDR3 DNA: TGTGCCAGCAGCGCCGCTAGCGGCTACGAGCAGTACTTC.

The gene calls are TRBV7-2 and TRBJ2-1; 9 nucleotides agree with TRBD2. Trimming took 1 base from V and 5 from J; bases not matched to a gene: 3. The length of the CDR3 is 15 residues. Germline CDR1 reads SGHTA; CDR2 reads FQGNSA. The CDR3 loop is CASSLVAGDNNEQFF. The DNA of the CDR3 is TGTGCCAGCAGCTTAGTAGCGGGAGATAACAATGAGCAGTTCTTC.

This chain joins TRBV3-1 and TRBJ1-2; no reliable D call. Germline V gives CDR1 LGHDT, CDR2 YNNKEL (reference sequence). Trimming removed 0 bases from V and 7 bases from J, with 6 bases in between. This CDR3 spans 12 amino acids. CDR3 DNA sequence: TGTGCCAGCAGCCAAGATTCAGGTGGCTACACCTTC. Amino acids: CASSQDSGGYTF.